This T cell receptor (beta chain) derives from a study of blood T cells in healthy people across ages. Concerning this clonotype itself: Its antigen is not identified.

Trimming stripped 8 bases from V and 4 bases from J, with 15 bases between. The CDR3 contains 13 residues. Germline CDR1 is MDHEN and CDR2 is SYDVKM. Staff drew 8 to 10 milliliters of peripheral blood from each donor. A minimum of 6 micrograms of total RNA was extracted per sample. The second PCR ran about 7 to 12 cycles with a sample-barcoded 5' primer and J-beta primers. TCRdb recomputed calls from the 5' RACE reads with MiXCR, one row per CDR3 protein. The sample lists about 1.1 million distinct CDR3 sequences; more than 30% were seen once. Notes on the study in general: Shifts in expanded clonotypes may have been confounded by donor CMV status, which was unknown. Reliance upon unsorted PBMCs precluded definitive naive versus antigen-experienced comparison.

This chain joins TRBV28 and TRBJ2-7; either TRBD1 or TRBD2 may supply D (5 bases each). This clonotype was obtained from a man younger than 35 in good health. Input material: blood. The CDR3 is CASRPTGPYEQYF. DNA of the CDR3: TGTGCCAGCCGTCCTACGGGGCCGTACGAGCAGTACTTC.